This T cell receptor (beta chain) appears in the sequencing data of a study of CD8 T cells in Susac syndrome. After extraction with the RNeasy kit, about 0.5 to 1 ug of the RNA was reverse transcribed using random hexamers. TCRdb called the immunoSEQ multiplex PCR reads again in MiXCR, with one record for every CDR3 protein. This table holds 330,000 or so distinct CDR3 sequences, over 75% found once. This clonotype was counted only a few times. The clonotype was recovered from a human donor with multiple sclerosis. Material for sequencing was CD8+ T cells from PBMCs.

The CDR3 protein is CASSGVGQYF. The DNA for the CDR3 is TGTGCCAGCAGCGGGGTCGGGCAGTACTTC. The chain has TRBV6-2 or TRBV6-3 and TRBJ2-7; tentative D call: TRBD2 (5 bases). Per germline, CDR1 MNHEY and CDR2 SVGEGT. Trimming stripped 6 bases from V and 9 bases from J, with 9 bases between. CDR3 size: 10 residues.